This T cell receptor (beta chain) appears in the sequencing data of a study of PD-1 blockade in classical Hodgkin lymphoma (dated by TCRdb to about 2020). Background for the entire study: Nivolumab dosing was 3 mg/kg intravenously every 2 weeks, continuing until either disease progression or unacceptable toxicity. The study used CyTOF and TCR beta sequencing to define a peripheral blood immune signature of response to PD-1 blockade in classical Hodgkin lymphoma. Study-wide conclusions, independent of this receptor: The study was restricted to a single clinical trial cohort, and the causes of repertoire differences, possibly disease activity or prior therapy, were left undefined. Lower diversity was observed in patients in whom nivolumab was started less than 1 year after ASCT, and these patients were excluded from later analyses so that confounding by immune reconstitution would be avoided. Newly diagnosed patients were reported to have lower baseline TCR diversity than healthy donors, and relapsed/refractory patients were reported to have lower baseline TCR diversity still. CD4+ but not CD8+ TCR diversity rose significantly by C4D1 (p=0.0027 vs p=0.16), most apparent in complete responders (p=0.02). Among trial patients, those achieving complete response had baseline diversity similar to that of newly diagnosed patients, while diversity was significantly lower in partial responders and progressors.

This specimen's time point label, interpreted: cycle 2 day 1 (C2D1) of nivolumab. Relapse after autologous stem cell transplantation had occurred in all trial patients, and cohorts A, B and C were distinguished by prior brentuximab vedotin exposure. The trial cohort was composed of approximately 60 patients with relapsed/refractory classical Hodgkin lymphoma, for whom complete response, partial response or progressive disease was recorded as best overall response. In the multi-cohort phase II CheckMate 205 trial, trial patients received single-agent nivolumab. An independent review committee assessed best overall response by applying the 2007 International Working Group response criteria. PBMCs from the trial were collected at three points: immediately before nivolumab initiation (C1D1), and during therapy at cycle 2 day 1 and cycle 4 day 1. Peripheral blood was collected in 8 mL Vacutainer Cell Preparation Tubes, from which PBMCs were isolated by centrifugation and then cryopreserved.

Regarding this clone: Its antigen target is currently unknown. Within one base of it there is no much larger clone, and no base qualities were kept.

The Qiagen DNeasy kit was used to extract genomic DNA both from unsorted PBMCs and from the negatively selected CD4+ and CD8+ fractions. Using primers that anneal to V and J segments, immunoSEQ multiplex PCR amplified the TCR beta CDR3 regions. Amplification bias was minimized using a synthetic immune receptor repertoire, and residual bias was removed computationally after sequencing. Per the original workflow: Custom Python scripts were used to quantify repertoire diversity as the Shannon entropy index. Unsorted, CD4+ and CD8+ repertoires were analyzed separately, except for combined analyses in which CD4+ and CD8+ sequences were merged in silico. A clone counted as expanded when the clone's frequency after treatment rose at least 2-fold relative to C1D1, and clones undetected at baseline were given a pseudocount of 0.5. Clones with 0 or 1 copy at C1D1 were defined as singleton clones, while clones with 2 or more copies were defined as non-singleton clones. Clones expanded in unsorted samples were assigned a CD4+, CD8+ or unknown annotation through matching of protein sequences in sorted samples from the same patient. Wilcoxon tests were applied to paired samples to test diversity changes from C1D1 to C4D1. In TCRdb, the immuneACCESS table is reduced to in-frame sequences with V and J assigned. These tables do not hold every clone; where another copy was compared, an unresolved V gene accounts for under half, and the others remain unexplained. V and J calls and clone size come straight from that table; D and trimming were deduced from the DNA. The sample profile shows about 90,000 clones; roughly nine tenths of them were found once. Approximately 12% of the sample belongs to the ten largest clones.

CDR3 length: 15 amino acids, cysteine to phenylalanine. CDR3 DNA only is kept here, 45 bases in frame from base 1. As encoded in the germline V gene (reference sequence), CDR1 is SEHNR while CDR2 is FQNEAQ. Trimming costs V 5 bases and J 1 base, and their ends lie 14 bases apart. The sequence links TRBV7-9 to TRBJ1-1, and TRBD1 may be the D gene, going by 5 matching bases. The clonotype comes from a human donor with classical Hodgkin lymphoma. Material: peripheral blood mononuclear cells (PBMCs), obtained before the second cycle of nivolumab. The DNA sequence is as follows: TGTGCCAGCAGCCCTTGGGAGGGGACGAACACTGAAGCTTTCTTT. Its translation reads: CASSPWEGTNTEAFF.